This T cell receptor (beta chain) comes out of a study of blood T cells in healthy people across ages. Whole-study results and caveats: Long-lived and aged donors differed, with more naive CD4+ cells and higher diversity in the long-lived.

Notes on this clonotype: Its matching antigen is unknown.

Trimming removed 6 bases at V and 1 base at J, with 12 bases between. The CDR3 length is 14 residues. Germline lookup yields CDR1 DFQATT and CDR2 SNEGSKA (reference sequence). The use of a sample-barcoded 5' primer and a J-beta primer mix characterized a second PCR of roughly 6 to 11 cycles. TCRdb recomputed calls from the 5' RACE reads with MiXCR, one row per CDR3 protein. The sample lists some 940,000 distinct CDR3 sequences, 25% to 30% occurring once. These records were also assigned to another study, of T cells of mothers and their children. As that study records: A few healthy Caucasian mothers and their six children donated. In each mother, TCR beta CDR3 reads exceeded 9.5 million; in each child, they numbered a few million.

The chain is built from TRBV20-1 and TRBJ1-4, with D possibly matching TRBD1 (5 bases). The sequence came from a woman between 35 and 50 years old in good health. Sequenced material: blood. The CDR3 DNA reads as TGCAGTGCGGTTACAGGCCTAACTAATGAAAAACTGTTTTTT. This codes for CSAVTGLTNEKLFF.